The 19 T cell receptor beta chains below all came from one sample that was sequenced in a study of CD8+CD57+ T cells in acquired aplastic anemia. Genomic DNA provided the template from which TCR beta VDJ and CDR3 profiles were obtained. TCRdb re-called the reads with MiXCR, one entry per CDR3 protein. The data hold about 270,000 distinct CDR3 sequences, with roughly 82% observed a single time. Sequenced patients had shown CD8+CD57+ cell expansion by flow cytometry. What was sequenced was sorted CD4+, CD8+, or CD8+CD57+ T cells (not recorded which) from PBMCs. These receptors all stem from a human donor with aplastic anemia.

About this clonotype: One end of the junction fails to match germline, which may point to a read error. V gene TRBV7-3 combines with J gene TRBJ2-3; TRBD2 might be the D (7 bases). Germline loops: CDR1 SGHTA, CDR2 FQGTGA. The CDR3 is 14 residues long. This chain's CDR3 is CASSLAGAPSTTSF. The DNA for the CDR3 is TGTGCCAGCAGCTTAGCGGGGGCTCCGAGCACTACGTCGTTT.

This clonotype was counted at least ten times. The V and J genes are TRBV5-6 and TRBJ2-2; D gene ambiguous. This CDR3 contains 13 residues. Germline CDR1 SGHDT, CDR2 YYEEEE. V was shortened by 4 bases and J by 5 bases, with 9 bases between the two germline ends. The CDR3 DNA reads TGTGCCAGCAGCACGGGTGGGACCGGGGAGCTGTTTTTT. It codes for CASSTGGTGELFF. The whole variable domain, remainder taken from reference TRBV5-6 and TRBJ2-2, is DAGVTQSPTHLIKTRGQQVTLRCSPKSGHDTVSWYQQALGQGPQFIFQYYEEEERQRGNFPDRFSGHQFPNYSSELNVNALLLGDSALYLCASSTGGTGELFFGEGSRLTVL.

Of note for this clonotype: A much larger clone differs by one base, so this may be a read error. The limits of the CDR3 on the DNA are not certain, so only TCRdb's listed CDR3 is given. The rearrangement joins TRBV9 to TRBJ1-4. The CDR3 comprises 17 residues, both ends counted. CDR1 and CDR2 (germline): SGDLS, YYNGEE. This CDR3 reads CASSVGSGTQYFEKLFF.

This clonotype was seen once. The chain employs TRBV7-9 and TRBJ2-7; D call uncertain. Between the trimmed V and J ends, which lost 4 bases and 2 bases, there was a span of 12 bases. Germline CDR1 is SEHNR and CDR2 is FQNEAQ (reference sequence). CDR3 length equals 14 residues. CDR3 in amino acids: CASSSMDRAYEQYF. As DNA, the CDR3 is TGTGCCAGCAGCTCAATGGACCGTGCCTACGAGCAGTACTTC.

The chain links TRBV15 to TRBJ2-1; D not certain. The J call is doubtful: the DNA matches TRBJ2-7 better. The CDR3 is 15 residues long. Germline CDR1 reads LNHNV; CDR2 reads YYDKDF (reference sequence). CDR3 residues: CATSSRLESSIEQYF. For the CDR3, the DNA is TGTGCCACCAGCAGCAGATTGGAAAGCTCCATCGAGCAGTACTTC.

About this clonotype itself: Relative to the germline gene, one junction end is altered; a read error may explain this. The rearrangement links TRBV7-7 to TRBJ2-1; D could derive from TRBD1 or TRBD2 (6 bases each). This CDR3 is 16 amino acids long. Looked up from germline, CDR1 is SSHAT and CDR2 is FNYEAQ (reference sequence). CDR3 in amino acids: CASSLVPPGAPPIQFF. The CDR3 nucleotides read TGTGCTAGCAGCTTAGTCCCTCCGGGGGCCCCTCCTATACAGTTCTTC. Combining the CDR3 with reference TRBV7-7 and TRBJ2-1 gives the whole variable domain GAGVSQSPRYKVTKRGQDVTLRCDPISSHATLYWYQQALGQGPEFLTYFNYEAQPDKSGLPSDRFSAERPEGSISTLTIQRTEQRDSAMYRCASSLVPPGAPPIQFFGPGTRLTVL.

In this sample, this clonotype turned up a few times. The rearrangement joins TRBV2 to TRBJ2-6; 7 bases line up with TRBD1. The CDR3 runs to 16 residues. With V trimmed by 5 bases and J by 2 bases, 6 bases remained unmatched. Germline lookup yields CDR1 SNHLY and CDR2 FYNNEI. CDR3 bases: TGTGCCAGCAGTCCTGATGACAGGGCTGGGGCCAACGTCCTGACTTTC. Translation: CASSPDDRAGANVLTF.

This CDR3 is CASSMDGTNYGYTF. The CDR3 coding sequence is TGTGCCAGTAGCATGGACGGAACTAACTATGGCTACACCTTC. The chain carries TRBV19 and TRBJ1-2; no clear D. Trimming pared 6 bases from V and 0 bases from J, leaving 11 bases between. Germline V gene lookup returns CDR1 LNHDA and CDR2 SQIVND (reference sequence). The CDR3 sequence is 14 residues long.

Turning to this clonotype: The junction and the germline gene differ at one end; a read error may be behind it. V usage is TRBV7-3 and J usage is TRBJ2-5; a possible D gene is TRBD2 (6 bases). The CDR3 sequence is 15 residues long. The germline V gene encodes CDR1 SGHTA and CDR2 FQGTGA. The CDR3 DNA is TGTGCCAGCAGTCCAGCAGCCGGGAGAATAGAGACGCAGTACTTC. This translates into CASSPAAGRIETQYF. The whole variable domain, filled in from reference TRBV7-3 and TRBJ2-5, reads GAGVSQTPSNKVTEKGKYVELRCDPISGHTALYWYRQSLGQGPEFLIYFQGTGAADDSGLPNDRFFAVRPEGSVSTLKIQRTERGDSAVYLCASSPAAGRIETQYFGPGTRLLVL.

With respect to this clonotype: The junction departs from the called germline gene at one end, perhaps through a read error. The chain is built from TRBV7-3 and TRBJ2-3; D is undetermined. CDR3 length equals 13 residues. Germline V gene sequence: CDR1 SGHTA, CDR2 FQGTGA. CDR3: CASSLRVGADTQF. The DNA of the CDR3 is TGTGCCAGCAGCTTACGGGTTGGTGCCGATACGCAGTTT.

Note on this clonotype: Because the CDR3 is missing its conserved closing phenylalanine or tryptophan, this is likely a read error. The limits of the CDR3 on the DNA are not certain, so only TCRdb's listed CDR3 is given. The chain's CDR3 is CASSPGPTHYGYI. This chain links TRBV7-9 with TRBJ2-3; the table's D call TRBD1 went unverified against the DNA. CDR1 and CDR2 from the germline V gene are SEHNR and FQNEAQ (reference sequence). The CDR3 spans 13 amino acids, including both terminal residues.

This clonotype was found once. No conserved phenylalanine or tryptophan is present at the end of the CDR3, so a read error is the likely explanation. Because the CDR3's place on the DNA is in doubt, the DNA is left out and the CDR3 is given as listed by TCRdb. The CDR3 protein is CASSFGVTQEQQY. The V call is TRBV7-2, the J call TRBJ2-1. Both ends counted, the CDR3 spans 13 residues. The germline gives CDR1 SGHTA, CDR2 FQGNSA.

Comment on this clonotype: A junction end diverges from the germline sequence, so it may reflect a read error. This chain uses TRBV7-8 with TRBJ2-3; D may be TRBD2 (5 bases). The germline V gene has CDR1 SGHVS and CDR2 FQNEAQ. The CDR3 runs 14 residues. The DNA for the CDR3 is TGTGCCAGACAGCGGATACGCAGTATTGTCGCGCAGGCATTT. Its protein is CARQRIRSIVAQAF. The entire variable domain, with the rest obtained from reference TRBV7-8 and TRBJ2-3, is as follows: GAGVSQSPRYKVAKRGQDVALRCDPISGHVSLFWYQQALGQGPEFLTYFQNEAQLDKSGLPSDRFFAERPEGSVSTLKIQRTQQEDSAVYLCARQRIRSIVAQAFGPGTRLTVL.

V gene TRBV7-9 combines with J gene TRBJ1-2; 7 bases line up with TRBD1. Germline assignment: CDR1 SEHNR and CDR2 FQNEAQ (reference sequence). The CDR3 sequence is 13 residues long. The ends lost 3 bases at V and 14 bases at J; junction bases unmatched: 12. DNA for the CDR3: TGTGCCAGCAGCTTGGACCTAATGACAGGGCTGACCTTC. It yields the protein CASSLDLMTGLTF.

This chain joins TRBV9 and TRBJ1-2; D may be TRBD1 (5 bases). The V gene's germline CDR1 is SGDLS and CDR2 YYNGEE. Deletions cut 2 bases from V and 5 bases from J, with 19 bases between. The CDR3 has 16 residues. CDR3 nucleotides: TGTGCCAGCAGCGTGGGGAGGGACGCCCTCGTATATGGCTACACCTTC. This gives the protein CASSVGRDALVYGYTF.

V gene TRBV2 combines with J gene TRBJ2-4; D assignment may be TRBD1 or TRBD2 (5 bases each). Per the germline V gene, CDR1 is SNHLY and CDR2 is FYNNEI. Deletions cut 8 bases from V and 15 bases from J, with 20 bases between. The CDR3 runs 12 residues. CDR3 sequence reads: CASGDAGNVPYF. CDR3 nucleotides: TGTGCCAGCGGGGACGCTGGGAACGTTCCGTACTTC.

The rearrangement joins TRBV2 to TRBJ1-2; D unclear. The V and J ends lost 10 bases and 6 bases respectively, with 18 bases between them. This CDR3 spans 13 amino acids. Germline V CDR1 and CDR2: SNHLY, FYNNEI. CDR3 residues: CATSNKATDGYTF. Here the CDR3 DNA reads TGTGCCACCAGCAACAAAGCCACGGATGGCTACACCTTC.

This clonotype has at least ten counts. The chain joins TRBV10-3 to TRBJ1-2, with a possible D match to TRBD1 (5 bases). The V end lost 4 bases, the J end lost 4 bases, and 16 bases lay between the germline ends. Germline CDR1 ENHRY, CDR2 SYGVKD. The CDR3 length is 15 residues. The CDR3 spells CAISGYRLPSYGYTF. The CDR3 DNA follows: TGTGCCATCAGTGGGTACAGGTTGCCGTCCTATGGCTACACCTTC.

As for this clonotype: The junction departs from germline at one end; a sequencing error may be responsible. The rearrangement links TRBV19 to TRBJ2-3; D is possibly TRBD2 (7 bases). The CDR3 is 14 amino acids. Germline V gene data show CDR1 as LNHDA and CDR2 as SQIVND (reference sequence). CDR3 loop: CASSMGGGLGTQYF. CDR3 coding DNA: TGTGCCAGCAGTATGGGGGGGGGGCTCGGTACGCAGTATTTT.